The entry below describes one T cell receptor (beta chain). The antigen remains undetermined. The sample originates from a study of T cell clonotyping in hematopoietic cell transplantation. Recipients were bled about 28 days pretransplant and at posttransplant days 30, 100, 180. Germline V lookup: CDR1 SNHLY, CDR2 FYNNEI. Trimming left V 6 bases short and J 3 bases short, with 14 bases between. This CDR3 comprises 14 residues. Study-level points and caveats: CD4 and CD8 repertoire contributions could not be separated without sorting.

The protocol was immunoSEQ multiplex PCR, while the TCRdb copy is restricted to in-frame clones and leaves out a portion. The repertoire holds under 12,000 clones, with around 45% as singletons. The sequence derives from a male patient aged 50 to 59 who had an allogeneic stem cell transplant from an unrelated donor, so the T cells may come from the graft donor. Some clones in this sample may be carry-over from other donors' samples. Sequencing used PBMCs, obtained 30 days after allogeneic stem cell transplant. V gene TRBV2 combines with J gene TRBJ2-5; no clear D gene. The CDR3 nucleotides are TGTGCCAGCAGGGTTGGCCGGTGGGAAGAGACCCAGTACTTC. As protein: CASRVGRWEETQYF. Drawing the rest from reference TRBV2 and TRBJ2-5, the complete variable domain is EPEVTQTPSHQVTQMGQEVILRCVPISNHLYFYWYRQILGQKVEFLVSFYNNEISEKSEIFDDQFSVERPDGSNFTLKIRSTKLEDSAMYFCASRVGRWEETQYFGPGTRLLVL.